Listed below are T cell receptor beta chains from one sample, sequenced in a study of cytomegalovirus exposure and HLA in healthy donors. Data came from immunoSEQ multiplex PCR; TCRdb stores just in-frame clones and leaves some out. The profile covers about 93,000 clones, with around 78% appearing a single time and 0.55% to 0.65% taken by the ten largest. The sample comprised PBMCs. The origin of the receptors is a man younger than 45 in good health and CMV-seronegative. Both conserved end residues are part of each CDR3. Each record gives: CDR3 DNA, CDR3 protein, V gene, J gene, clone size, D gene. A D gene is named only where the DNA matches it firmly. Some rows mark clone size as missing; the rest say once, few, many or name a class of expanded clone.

cdr3_nt: TGTGCCAGCAGCCTATTACGGACAGGGGGCTTCGGCTACACCTTC
cdr3_aa: CASSLLRTGGFGYTF
v_call: TRBV7-9
j_call: TRBJ1-2
clone_size: .
d_call: TRBD1

cdr3_nt: TGTGCCAGCAGCCAAGAATCCGGGACAGGGGGGACTAATGAAAAACTGTTTTTT
cdr3_aa: CASSQESGTGGTNEKLFF
v_call: TRBV4-2
j_call: TRBJ1-4
clone_size: .
d_call: TRBD1

cdr3_nt: TGTGCCAGCACCTGGCAGGGGGCGAACACCGGGGAGCTGTTTTTT
cdr3_aa: CASTWQGANTGELFF
v_call: TRBV5-6
j_call: TRBJ2-2
clone_size: .
d_call: TRBD1

cdr3_nt: TGTGCCAGCGGCGGACTAGCGGGCTACCAAAATGAGCAGTTCTTC
cdr3_aa: CASGGLAGYQNEQFF
v_call: TRBV4-2
j_call: TRBJ2-1
clone_size: once
d_call: TRBD2

cdr3_nt: TGCAGTGCGGAGGGGTGGAGTGAAGCTTTCTTT
cdr3_aa: CSAEGWSEAFF
v_call: TRBV20-1
j_call: TRBJ1-1
clone_size: .
d_call: .

cdr3_nt: TGTGCCAGCCGATCGGACTCCCCCGGGGGCTACACCTTC
cdr3_aa: CASRSDSPGGYTF
v_call: TRBV5-4
j_call: TRBJ1-2
clone_size: few
d_call: .

cdr3_nt: TGTGCCACCAGCAGCCCCGGGGGGGACTACAATGAGCAGTTCTTC
cdr3_aa: CATSSPGGDYNEQFF
v_call: TRBV15
j_call: TRBJ2-1
clone_size: .
d_call: TRBD2

cdr3_nt: TGTGCCAGCAGCTTATCGGACAGGACTAACTATGGCTACACCTTC
cdr3_aa: CASSLSDRTNYGYTF
v_call: TRBV11-2
j_call: TRBJ1-2
clone_size: .
d_call: TRBD1

cdr3_nt: TGTGCCAGCAGGGGTGGGGACAGGGGGTTATTGAGATCACCCCTCCACTTT
cdr3_aa: CASRGGDRGLLRSPLHF
v_call: TRBV21-1
j_call: TRBJ1-6
clone_size: .
d_call: .

cdr3_nt: TGTGCCACCAGCAGAGAAATTGGCGGGAGAGGCACCGGGGAGCTGTTTTTT
cdr3_aa: CATSREIGGRGTGELFF
v_call: TRBV15
j_call: TRBJ2-2
clone_size: .
d_call: TRBD2

cdr3_nt: TGTGCCAGCAGCGTAGTCGGTGCGGTGGATGAGCAGTTCTTC
cdr3_aa: CASSVVGAVDEQFF
v_call: TRBV9
j_call: TRBJ2-1
clone_size: .
d_call: .

cdr3_nt: TGTGCCAGCAGCAGACAGGGGACTAATGAAAAACTGTTTTTT
cdr3_aa: CASSRQGTNEKLFF
v_call: TRBV9
j_call: TRBJ1-4
clone_size: few
d_call: TRBD1

cdr3_nt: TGTGCCAGCAGTGCGCGCGGGACAGGGGATAGCAATCAGCCCCAGCATTTT
cdr3_aa: CASSARGTGDSNQPQHF
v_call: TRBV6-1
j_call: TRBJ1-5
clone_size: few
d_call: TRBD1

cdr3_nt: TGCGCCAGCAGTCCAGGACAGGGGGCGATAAGCAATCAGCCCCAGCATTTT
cdr3_aa: CASSPGQGAISNQPQHF
v_call: TRBV10-2
j_call: TRBJ1-5
clone_size: .
d_call: TRBD1

cdr3_nt: TGTGCCAGTAGTATGGGCGAGTCCAGGAAAGATACGCAGTATTTT
cdr3_aa: CASSMGESRKDTQYF
v_call: TRBV19
j_call: TRBJ2-3
clone_size: .
d_call: .

cdr3_nt: TGTGCCAGCAGCCCGTTGGACAGAAACTATGGCTACACCTTC
cdr3_aa: CASSPLDRNYGYTF
v_call: TRBV9
j_call: TRBJ1-2
clone_size: .
d_call: .

cdr3_nt: TGTGCCAGTAGTATCTTCGTCGGGGGCGGGGAGCTGTTTTTT
cdr3_aa: CASSIFVGGGELFF
v_call: TRBV19
j_call: TRBJ2-2
clone_size: .
d_call: .

cdr3_nt: TGTGCCAGCTCAGACGCGGGACTAGCGGGAGGGGTTGATGAGCAGTTCTTC
cdr3_aa: CASSDAGLAGGVDEQFF
v_call: TRBV18
j_call: TRBJ2-1
clone_size: .
d_call: TRBD2

cdr3_nt: TGTGCCAGCAGTTTTGCCAGAGGAAGGACCGGGGAGCTGTTTTTT
cdr3_aa: CASSFARGRTGELFF
v_call: TRBV27
j_call: TRBJ2-2
clone_size: .
d_call: .

cdr3_nt: TGTGCCATAGGTGGTGACACTTACACTGAAGCTTTCTTT
cdr3_aa: CAIGGDTYTEAFF
v_call: TRBV10-3
j_call: TRBJ1-1
clone_size: few
d_call: .

cdr3_nt: TGCGCCAGCAGCTTTAGCGGGGGCGGCACAGATACGCAGTATTTT
cdr3_aa: CASSFSGGGTDTQYF
v_call: TRBV5-1
j_call: TRBJ2-3
clone_size: .
d_call: TRBD2

cdr3_nt: TGTGCCAGCAGCCCCCACTCCGGGACAGGGGGCGCCAGCTCTGAAGCTTTCTTT
cdr3_aa: CASSPHSGTGGASSEAFF
v_call: TRBV7-3
j_call: TRBJ1-1
clone_size: .
d_call: TRBD1

cdr3_nt: TGTGCCAGCAGTGCCGGGACAGGGGTGGAAAGCACAGATACGCAGTATTTT
cdr3_aa: CASSAGTGVESTDTQYF
v_call: TRBV6-4
j_call: TRBJ2-3
clone_size: .
d_call: TRBD1

cdr3_nt: TGTGCCAGCAGCGGGACGTCGCAGGGACACGGCGGGGAGCTGTTTTTT
cdr3_aa: CASSGTSQGHGGELFF
v_call: TRBV9
j_call: TRBJ2-2
clone_size: .
d_call: .

cdr3_nt: TGTGCCAGCCCATGGGGGGGCGGGGGCACTGAAGCTTTCTTT
cdr3_aa: CASPWGGGGTEAFF
v_call: TRBV2
j_call: TRBJ1-1
clone_size: .
d_call: .

cdr3_nt: TGTGCGGGAGGCCAGGGTAGTGTTGTGATTGAGCAGTACTTC
cdr3_aa: CAGGQGSVVIEQYF
v_call: TRBV5-8
j_call: TRBJ2-7
clone_size: .
d_call: .

cdr3_nt: TGCGCCAGCAGCTCGGGTCGTCTCGGAGATACGCAGTATTTT
cdr3_aa: CASSSGRLGDTQYF
v_call: TRBV5-1
j_call: TRBJ2-3
clone_size: .
d_call: .

cdr3_nt: TGTGCCTGCGGTTGGCGGGGAGGCACCGGGGAGCTGTTTTTT
cdr3_aa: CACGWRGGTGELFF
v_call: TRBV11-1
j_call: TRBJ2-2
clone_size: few
d_call: .

cdr3_nt: TGTGCCAGCAGCTTAGGTATGACCGACATCTTCGGCTACACCTTC
cdr3_aa: CASSLGMTDIFGYTF
v_call: TRBV7-2
j_call: TRBJ1-2
clone_size: .
d_call: .

cdr3_nt: TGTGCCAGTAGTCATGGGACAGGGCCGCACTCCTACGAGCAGTACTTC
cdr3_aa: CASSHGTGPHSYEQYF
v_call: TRBV19
j_call: TRBJ2-7
clone_size: .
d_call: TRBD1

cdr3_nt: TGTGCCAGCTCACCGAGAAAGCGGGGGGGATCCGCAGATACGCAGTATTTT
cdr3_aa: CASSPRKRGGSADTQYF
v_call: TRBV18
j_call: TRBJ2-3
clone_size: .
d_call: TRBD2

cdr3_nt: TGTGCCAGTAGTACGGGACTTACGCTCTCCTACGAGCAGTACTTC
cdr3_aa: CASSTGLTLSYEQYF
v_call: TRBV19
j_call: TRBJ2-7
clone_size: .
d_call: .

cdr3_nt: TGCGCCAGCAGCGACCTTCCCGGGACAGGGGTTTCCTACGAGCAGTACTTC
cdr3_aa: CASSDLPGTGVSYEQYF
v_call: TRBV5-1
j_call: TRBJ2-7
clone_size: few
d_call: TRBD1

cdr3_nt: TGTGCCAGCAGAAAAGGGTCTAGCGGGAGGGCCACAGATACGCAGTATTTT
cdr3_aa: CASRKGSSGRATDTQYF
v_call: TRBV4-2
j_call: TRBJ2-3
clone_size: .
d_call: TRBD2

cdr3_nt: TGTGCCAGCAGTTTACGGGGGGACGAGCAGTACTTC
cdr3_aa: CASSLRGDEQYF
v_call: TRBV27
j_call: TRBJ2-7
clone_size: .
d_call: TRBD2

cdr3_nt: TGTGCCAGCAGTTACTCGAACGGGGTAGACCAGCCCCAGCATTTT
cdr3_aa: CASSYSNGVDQPQHF
v_call: TRBV6-6
j_call: TRBJ1-5
clone_size: .
d_call: .

cdr3_nt: TGTGCCAGCAGCATCCTCAGACAGGGGGCGCAGAATTCGACTGAAGCTTTCTTT
cdr3_aa: CASSILRQGAQNSTEAFF
v_call: TRBV21-1
j_call: TRBJ1-1
clone_size: .
d_call: .

cdr3_nt: TGTGCCAGCAGACTCACCGGCGGGAGCTCCTACAATGAGCAGTTCTTC
cdr3_aa: CASRLTGGSSYNEQFF
v_call: TRBV7-9
j_call: TRBJ2-1
clone_size: .
d_call: TRBD2

cdr3_nt: TGTGCCAGCAGCGGTAGGGGGAATGAGCAGTTCTTC
cdr3_aa: CASSGRGNEQFF
v_call: TRBV7-3
j_call: TRBJ2-1
clone_size: .
d_call: .

cdr3_nt: TGTGCCAGCAGTTTACCCGGGACAGGGTTGTTTGGCTACACCTTC
cdr3_aa: CASSLPGTGLFGYTF
v_call: TRBV6-5
j_call: TRBJ1-2
clone_size: .
d_call: TRBD1

cdr3_nt: TGCGCCAGCAGTGTAGGTATTGCTAGCGGGATTCAGTTCTTC
cdr3_aa: CASSVGIASGIQFF
v_call: TRBV10-1
j_call: TRBJ2-1
clone_size: .
d_call: TRBD2

cdr3_nt: TGTGCCAGCAGCCTCCAGGGGAACACTGAAGCTTTCTTT
cdr3_aa: CASSLQGNTEAFF
v_call: TRBV7-3
j_call: TRBJ1-1
clone_size: .
d_call: .

cdr3_nt: TGTGCCAGCCGGGGACATATTTCCCACGAGCAGTACTTC
cdr3_aa: CASRGHISHEQYF
v_call: TRBV6-1
j_call: TRBJ2-7
clone_size: .
d_call: .

cdr3_nt: TGTGCCAGCAGGGAGTACAGGGGATCTTTAGCCAAAAACATTCAGTACTTC
cdr3_aa: CASREYRGSLAKNIQYF
v_call: TRBV7-9
j_call: TRBJ2-4
clone_size: .
d_call: TRBD1

cdr3_nt: TGCGCCAGCAGCCCCCGGATCAGGGGGCCAACAAATAGCAATCAGCCCCAGCATTTT
cdr3_aa: CASSPRIRGPTNSNQPQHF
v_call: TRBV4-1
j_call: TRBJ1-5
clone_size: .
d_call: TRBD1

cdr3_nt: TGTGCCAGCAGCCGGGGACTAGCGGACTACAATGAGCAGTTCTTC
cdr3_aa: CASSRGLADYNEQFF
v_call: TRBV4-2
j_call: TRBJ2-1
clone_size: few
d_call: TRBD2

cdr3_nt: TGTGCCAGCAGCTTTTCAGGGGGGACAGATACGCAGTATTTT
cdr3_aa: CASSFSGGTDTQYF
v_call: TRBV5-4
j_call: TRBJ2-3
clone_size: .
d_call: .

cdr3_nt: TGTGCCAGCAGTTACGAAACGGGAGGAGCCGGGGAGCTGTTTTTT
cdr3_aa: CASSYETGGAGELFF
v_call: TRBV6-6
j_call: TRBJ2-2
clone_size: .
d_call: TRBD2

cdr3_nt: TGTGCCAGCAGCCAAGTTGCACAGAACTATGGCTACACCTTC
cdr3_aa: CASSQVAQNYGYTF
v_call: TRBV14
j_call: TRBJ1-2
clone_size: .
d_call: .

cdr3_nt: TGTGCCAGCAGCTCGGCGGGACGGGGATTCACCGGGGAGCTGTTTTTT
cdr3_aa: CASSSAGRGFTGELFF
v_call: TRBV7-9
j_call: TRBJ2-2
clone_size: .
d_call: .

cdr3_nt: TGCGCCAGCAGCGTACAGACATCTAACACTGAAGCTTTCTTT
cdr3_aa: CASSVQTSNTEAFF
v_call: TRBV5-1
j_call: TRBJ1-1
clone_size: few
d_call: .

cdr3_nt: TGTGCCAGCAGCGTGGGACAGAGGAACACCGGGGAGCTGTTTTTT
cdr3_aa: CASSVGQRNTGELFF
v_call: TRBV9
j_call: TRBJ2-2
clone_size: .
d_call: TRBD1

cdr3_nt: TGTGCCAGCAGCGAAGAGGGGAACTATTCACCCCTCCACTTT
cdr3_aa: CASSEEGNYSPLHF
v_call: TRBV2
j_call: TRBJ1-6
clone_size: .
d_call: .

cdr3_nt: TGTGCCAGCAGCTCGCGGACAAAAAACGAGCAGTACTTC
cdr3_aa: CASSSRTKNEQYF
v_call: TRBV7-9
j_call: TRBJ2-7
clone_size: .
d_call: .

cdr3_nt: TGCGCCAGCAGCCAAGATCCAACGGGTGGGGGGGCAGATACGCAGTATTTT
cdr3_aa: CASSQDPTGGGADTQYF
v_call: TRBV4-3
j_call: TRBJ2-3
clone_size: once
d_call: TRBD2

cdr3_nt: TGTGCCAGCTCACCCGAACATTCTCCTAACTATGGCTACACCTTC
cdr3_aa: CASSPEHSPNYGYTF
v_call: TRBV18
j_call: TRBJ1-2
clone_size: .
d_call: .

cdr3_nt: TGTGCCAGCAGCCAAGATCGGAACACCGGGGAGCTGTTTTTT
cdr3_aa: CASSQDRNTGELFF
v_call: TRBV4-2
j_call: TRBJ2-2
clone_size: .
d_call: .

cdr3_nt: TGTGCCAGCAGTTATCTTCCGCTAGCGGGCTCCGGGGAGCTGTTTTTT
cdr3_aa: CASSYLPLAGSGELFF
v_call: TRBV6-5
j_call: TRBJ2-2
clone_size: .
d_call: TRBD2

cdr3_nt: TGTGCCAGCAGCACGGGACTAGCGGGAGGCGAGCAGTTCTTC
cdr3_aa: CASSTGLAGGEQFF
v_call: TRBV7-9
j_call: TRBJ2-1
clone_size: .
d_call: TRBD2